These 8 T cell receptor beta chains originate from one sample sequenced in a study of post-analysis software for immune sequencing data. The study's findings and limits: About 5 TRBV segments were more frequent in patients than controls; TRBV5-6, TRBV5-1 and TRBV20-1 belonged to this group.

Included in the TCR beta cDNA libraries were unique molecular identifiers. TCRdb re-analysed the PCR reads in MiXCR, keeping a single row per CDR3 protein. The data contain about 820,000 distinct CDR3 sequences, approximately 57% of them singletons. Their cognate antigens are unknown. The material sequenced was blood. These receptors were collected from a girl under 18 with multiple sclerosis.

In this sample, this clonotype turned up many times. One end of the junction does not line up with germline, which may come from a read error. The V gene is TRBV5-1, the J gene TRBJ2-3, with TRBD2 matching over 7 bases. There are 12 residues in the CDR3. Germline CDR1 SGHRS, CDR2 YFSETQ. For the CDR3, the DNA is TGTGCCAGCAGCGGGGGCACAGATACGCAGTATTTT. It translates to CASSGGTDTQYF.

This clonotype came up a few times. The chain links TRBV29-1 to TRBJ2-7; TRBD1 might be the D (6 bases). The CDR3 contains 14 residues. Trimming took off 0 bases at V and 4 bases at J, with 13 bases between the two ends. The germline V gene has CDR1 SQVTM and CDR2 ANQGSEA. The CDR3 is CSVEDRGTHYEQYF. As DNA, the CDR3 is TGCAGCGTTGAAGACAGGGGCACTCATTACGAGCAGTACTTC.

J is TRBJ2-6 and V is TRBV20-1, with D perhaps TRBD1 (5 bases). The germline V gene encodes CDR1 DFQATT and CDR2 SNEGSKA (reference sequence). The CDR3 loop spans 15 amino acids. V was cut by 3 bases and J by 2 bases, with 11 bases left in between. The CDR3 sequence: CSARLGETGANVLTF. Written as DNA, the CDR3 is TGCAGTGCTAGGCTAGGGGAAACTGGGGCCAACGTCCTGACTTTC.

The chain uses TRBV7-2 and TRBJ1-2; D call uncertain. The CDR3 sequence is 15 residues long. The germline CDR1 and CDR2 sequences are SGHTA and FQGNSA. The V end lost 4 bases, the J end lost 4 bases, and 16 bases lay between the germline ends. DNA of the CDR3: TGTGCCAGCAGCTCCGTCGGGGTTGATAGCTATGGCTACACCTTC. Encoded protein: CASSSVGVDSYGYTF.

This clonotype has a handful of counts. V gene TRBV29-1 combines with J gene TRBJ1-2; TRBD1 matches at 9 bases. Germline V gene sequence: CDR1 SQVTM, CDR2 ANQGSEA. The junction had 8 bases not matched to a gene; V was cut back by 2 bases and J by 7 bases. This CDR3 contains 14 residues. This CDR3 reads CSVESDRGNAGYTF. CDR3 bases: TGCAGCGTTGAATCGGACAGGGGAAATGCTGGCTACACCTTC.

This rearrangement joins TRBV9 to TRBJ2-6; D is unclear. The germline V gene encodes CDR1 SGDLS and CDR2 YYNGEE. The CDR3 covers 19 residues. V was clipped by 0 bases and J by 5 bases, with 21 bases between them. The CDR3 loop is CASSVVAGNSGLRANVLTF. In DNA form, the CDR3 reads TGTGCCAGCAGCGTAGTTGCAGGCAACTCCGGTTTAAGGGCCAACGTCCTGACTTTC.

This clonotype was observed at least ten times. This sequence joins TRBV29-1 and TRBJ2-5, with D tentatively TRBD1 or TRBD2 (5 bases each). CDR1 and CDR2 from the germline V gene are SQVTM and ANQGSEA. Between the trimmed V and J ends, which lost 3 bases and 2 bases, there was a span of 7 bases. The CDR3 length is 12 residues. The CDR3 nucleotides are TGCAGCGTTGAGAGGGGTCAAGAGACCCAGTACTTC. This gives the protein CSVERGQETQYF.

The CDR3 is CASSFLPTSYEQYF. CDR3 DNA sequence: TGTGCCAGCAGCTTTCTCCCGACGTCCTACGAGCAGTACTTC. The chain links TRBV5-6 to TRBJ2-7; no definite D call. V lost 2 bases, J lost 1 base, and 10 bases lay in between. The CDR3 consists of 14 residues. CDR1 and CDR2 from the germline V gene are SGHDT and YYEEEE.